A single sample gave rise to the 20 T cell receptor beta chains below, sequenced in a study of tumor-infiltrating lymphocytes in localized non-small cell lung cancer. The protocol was immunoSEQ multiplex PCR, while the TCRdb copy is restricted to in-frame clones and leaves out a portion. This sample has around 12,000 clones; 70% to 90% occur once, and the top ten carry roughly 3.7%. Source material: uninvolved lung tissue not adjacent to the tumor. All receptors derive from a human donor with non-small cell lung cancer.

This clone has a single count. The chain combines TRBV14 with TRBJ1-4; 7 nucleotides align to TRBD1. CDR3 length equals 13 residues. Trimming removed 2 bases from V and 7 bases from J; junction bases left unmatched: 1. Germline V gene data show CDR1 as SGHDN and CDR2 as FVKESK. CDR3 sequence reads: CASSQNRGEKLFF. The DNA of the CDR3 is TGTGCCAGCAGCCAAAACAGGGGTGAAAAACTGTTTTTT.

V and J are TRBV2 and TRBJ2-5; D gene uncertain. V lost 3 bases to trimming and J lost 5 bases, with 10 bases between them. The CDR3 is made up of 13 amino acids. Looked up from germline, CDR1 is SNHLY and CDR2 is FYNNEI. The CDR3 DNA follows: TGTGCCAGCAGTGATCTCGTGGGGGAGACCCAGTACTTC. Amino acids: CASSDLVGETQYF.

The V and J genes are TRBV6-5 and TRBJ2-4, with D perhaps TRBD1 (7 bases). Trimming shortened V by 2 bases and J by 6 bases, and 8 bases separated the two germline ends. The CDR3 runs to 13 residues. CDR1 is MNHEY and CDR2 is SVGAGI in the germline V gene. The CDR3 reads CASSYQGGNIQYF. CDR3 DNA: TGTGCCAGCAGTTACCAGGGGGGAAACATTCAGTACTTC.

The V gene is TRBV6-1, the J gene TRBJ2-2; 8 bases fit TRBD1. Looked up from germline, CDR1 is MNHNS and CDR2 is SASEGT. This CDR3 has 14 residues. V shed 5 bases and J 3 bases; nucleotides not matched to a gene: 2. CDR3 DNA: TGTGCCAGCAGTTTACAGGGGGACACCGGGGAGCTGTTTTTT. Its protein is CASSLQGDTGELFF.

This chain links TRBV5-8 with TRBJ1-2; D ambiguous. Germline V gives CDR1 SGHTS, CDR2 YDEGEE. This CDR3 contains 13 residues. The V end was cut by 0 bases, the J end by 1 base, with 4 bases between. The CDR3 sequence: CASSLGINYGYTF. CDR3 bases: TGTGCCAGCAGCTTGGGGATTAACTATGGCTACACCTTC. Full variable domain (rest looked up from reference TRBV5-8 and TRBJ1-2): EAGVTQSPTHLIKTRGQQATLRCSPISGHTSVYWYQQALGLGLQFLLWYDEGEERNRGNFPPRFSGRQFPNYSSELNVNALELEDSALYLCASSLGINYGYTFGSGTRLTVV.

The chain uses TRBV6-1 and TRBJ1-2; 9 nucleotides agree with TRBD1. CDR1 and CDR2 from the germline V gene are MNHNS and SASEGT. The CDR3 spans 16 residues. Trimming removed 2 bases from V and 2 bases from J; junction bases left unmatched: 6. The CDR3 sequence: CASSEQGGTGNYGYTF. For the CDR3, the DNA is TGTGCCAGCAGTGAACAGGGCGGGACAGGGAACTATGGCTACACCTTC.

The CDR3 here is CASSPAGLLSGELFF. In DNA form, the CDR3 reads TGTGCCAGCTCACCGGCAGGCCTTCTATCCGGGGAGCTGTTTTTT. V usage is TRBV18 and J usage is TRBJ2-2; D remains ambiguous. The CDR3 contains 15 residues. CDR1 and CDR2 (germline): KGHSH, LQKENI. Trimming removed 3 bases from V and 6 bases from J, with 14 bases in between.

The chain links TRBV5-6 to TRBJ2-1, with a weak D call TRBD2 (6 bases). Germline values: CDR1 SGHDT, CDR2 YYEEEE. Trimming left V 1 base short and J 4 bases short, with 21 bases between. The CDR3 loop spans 18 amino acids. The CDR3 reads CASSLLGVSGDGYNEQFF. Here the CDR3 DNA reads TGTGCCAGCAGCTTGCTGGGGGTCTCGGGAGATGGTTACAATGAGCAGTTCTTC.

The gene calls are TRBV5-1 and TRBJ1-5; D is ambiguous. Germline-derived CDR1 and CDR2 are SGHRS and YFSETQ. Trimming pared 3 bases from V and 9 bases from J, leaving 7 bases between. The CDR3 has 11 residues. DNA of the CDR3: TGCGCCAGCAGCTGGGAGTGGCCCCAGCATTTT. Residues: CASSWEWPQHF.

This clone occurred a few times. The limits of the CDR3 on the DNA are not certain, so only TCRdb's listed CDR3 is given. The chain links TRBV6-5 to TRBJ2-7; no check of the table's D call, TRBD2, against the DNA was made. Per germline, CDR1 MNHEY and CDR2 SVGAGI. The CDR3 numbers 13 amino acids, ends counted. CDR3 protein: CASSPWAAGAPHF.

The chain couples TRBV5-6 to TRBJ2-7; TRBD1 is a possible D gene (7 bases). The germline gives CDR1 SGHDT, CDR2 YYEEEE. The CDR3 sequence is 15 residues long. V lost 2 bases and J lost 3, with 15 bases in between. CDR3 nucleotides: TGTGCCAGCAGCTTTCGGGGGACAGTGATCTACGAGCAGTACTTC. Translation: CASSFRGTVIYEQYF. Filled out from reference TRBV5-6 and TRBJ2-7, the complete variable domain reads DAGVTQSPTHLIKTRGQQVTLRCSPKSGHDTVSWYQQALGQGPQFIFQYYEEEERQRGNFPDRFSGHQFPNYSSELNVNALLLGDSALYLCASSFRGTVIYEQYFGPGTRLTVT.

The genes are TRBV27 and TRBJ2-7; D gene unclear. Trimming pared 0 bases from V and 5 bases from J, leaving 11 bases between. CDR1 MNHEY and CDR2 SMNVEV come from the germline V gene (reference sequence). The CDR3 loop spans 14 amino acids. The CDR3 is CASSLSPRFDEQYF. CDR3 nucleotides: TGTGCCAGCAGTTTATCCCCCCGGTTTGACGAGCAGTACTTC.

This chain uses TRBV5-4 with TRBJ2-5; 8 bases map to TRBD1. The CDR3 sequence is 14 residues long. From germline, CDR1 is SGHNT and CDR2 YYREEE (reference sequence). V trimming: 2 bases; J trimming: 4 bases; junction bases outside the gene matches: 4. CDR3 in amino acids: CASSFQGAAETQYF. CDR3 DNA: TGTGCCAGCAGCTTTCAGGGGGCCGCAGAGACCCAGTACTTC.

The gene calls are TRBV28 and TRBJ1-2, with no clear D. The ends were cut back, 6 bases at V and 5 bases at J, with 13 bases in the middle. Germline loops: CDR1 MDHEN, CDR2 SYDVKM. The CDR3 totals 13 residues. CDR3 amino acids: CASSLEGRYGYTF. The CDR3 DNA reads TGTGCCAGCAGCCTGGAAGGACGGTATGGCTACACCTTC.

The rearrangement links TRBV5-1 to TRBJ2-7; the D gene is possibly TRBD2 (5 bases). V was cut by 2 bases and J by 2 bases, with 14 bases left in between. Looked up from germline, CDR1 is SGHRS and CDR2 is YFSETQ. The CDR3 runs 15 residues. DNA for the CDR3: TGCGCCAGCAGCTTAATCCAGACGGGGACCTACGAGCAGTACTTC. Translating it yields CASSLIQTGTYEQYF.

The chain employs TRBV18 and TRBJ2-2; D ambiguous. CDR3 length: 16 residues. V was clipped by 6 bases and J by 2 bases, with 16 bases between them. Germline CDR1 is KGHSH and CDR2 is LQKENI. The CDR3 DNA is TGTGCCAGCTCCTCACAAAGTGGCGCCAACACCGGGGAGCTGTTTTTT. Protein: CASSSQSGANTGELFF. Drawing the rest from reference TRBV18 and TRBJ2-2, the complete variable domain is NAGVMQNPRHLVRRRGQEARLRCSPMKGHSHVYWYRQLPEEGLKFMVYLQKENIIDESGMPKERFSAEFPKEGPSILRIQQVVRGDSAAYFCASSSQSGANTGELFFGEGSRLTVL.

The rearrangement links TRBV2 to TRBJ1-1; 7 bases match TRBD1. CDR1 and CDR2 (germline): SNHLY, FYNNEI. With 7 bases clipped from V and 1 base from J, the junction kept 6 bases outside the gene matches. This CDR3 is 14 amino acids long. The CDR3 DNA reads as TGTGCCAGCAAACCGACAGGGCGGAACACTGAAGCTTTCTTT. Its translation: CASKPTGRNTEAFF.

The chain couples TRBV19 to TRBJ2-7, with no clear D. The CDR3 totals 11 residues. Germline V gene data show CDR1 as LNHDA and CDR2 as SQIVND (reference sequence). V gave up 5 bases and J gave up 4 bases, with 6 bases separating them. CDR3 nucleotide sequence: TGTGCCAGTAGTTCTAGGTACGAGCAGTACTTC. The encoded protein is CASSSRYEQYF.

The J gene is TRBJ2-2, the V gene TRBV9; TRBD2 aligns across 7 bases. With 0 bases clipped from V and 5 bases from J, the junction kept 7 bases outside the gene matches. The CDR3 is 16 residues long. Looked up from germline, CDR1 is SGDLS and CDR2 is YYNGEE. DNA for the CDR3: TGTGCCAGCAGCGTAGATGTAGCGGGCAGGACCGGGGAGCTGTTTTTT. It encodes CASSVDVAGRTGELFF.

The chain uses TRBV30 and TRBJ1-2; D uncertain. The CDR3 is 13 amino acids. CDR1 and CDR2 (germline): GTSNPN, SVGIG (reference sequence). Trimming pared 5 bases from V and 1 base from J, leaving 11 bases between. The CDR3 spells CAWLDADNYGYTF. The CDR3 DNA follows: TGTGCCTGGCTGGACGCAGATAACTATGGCTACACCTTC. Filled out from reference TRBV30 and TRBJ1-2, the complete variable domain reads SQTIHQWPATLVQPVGSPLSLECTVEGTSNPNLYWYRQAAGRGLQLLFYSVGIGQISSEVPQNLSASRPQDRQFILSSKKLLLSDSGFYLCAWLDADNYGYTFGSGTRLTVV.